The rows below give T cell receptor beta chains drawn from one sample of a study of blood T cell repertoires in COVID-19. This table comes from immunoSEQ multiplex PCR, and its TCRdb copy is limited to in-frame clones, with some not included. The repertoire holds about 94,000 clones, with about 86% as singletons. Material for sequencing was peripheral blood. These receptors were collected from a man between 60 and 70 years old with acute or convalescent COVID-19. Both conserved end residues are part of each CDR3. The order of the fields is D gene, V gene, J gene, clone size, CDR3 DNA, CDR3 protein. D genes are given only for firm matches. Only some rows state a clone size, as once, few, many or a class for expanded clones.

TRBD2	TRBV19	TRBJ2-7	NA	TGTGCCAGCTCCTCCCCCCAGCGGGGGGCCTACGAGCAGTACTTC	CASSSPQRGAYEQYF
NA	TRBV5-6	TRBJ2-7	few	TGTGCCAGCAGCCAAGCCCCGAGGGAGCAGTACTTC	CASSQAPREQYF
TRBD2	TRBV5-1	TRBJ2-2	NA	TGCGCCAGCAGCTTGGTTGCGGGGGGGAACACCGGGGAGCTGTTTTTT	CASSLVAGGNTGELFF
NA	TRBV12-2	TRBJ1-2	NA	TGTGCAAGTCGCCTGTGGACAGGGACTGCCCCTAACTATGGCTACACCTTC	CASRLWTGTAPNYGYTF
NA	TRBV4-1	TRBJ1-5	NA	TGCGCCAGCAGCCAACGGACGGGGGATCCGCCCCAGCATTTT	CASSQRTGDPPQHF
NA	TRBV4-3	TRBJ2-7	NA	TGCGCCAGCAGCCAAGGAACGGGGATCTCCTACGAGCAGTACTTC	CASSQGTGISYEQYF
NA	TRBV6-2/TRBV6-3	TRBJ1-1	NA	TGTGCCAGCAGTTACTTCCCAGGGAAGATCAACACTGAAGCTTTCTTT	CASSYFPGKINTEAFF
NA	TRBV10-2	TRBJ2-7	NA	TGCGCCAGCAGTGAAACCCGCCACCCCGGCGAGCAGTACTTC	CASSETRHPGEQYF
NA	TRBV10-1	TRBJ1-2	NA	TGCGCCAGCAGTGTTAGAGATCCCAACTATGGCTACACCTTC	CASSVRDPNYGYTF
NA	TRBV30	TRBJ1-1	once	TGTGCCTGGAGTGTGAGGACAGCGGCTTTCTTT	CAWSVRTAAFF
TRBD1	TRBV6-2/TRBV6-3	TRBJ1-2	NA	TGTGCCAGCAGTTACTCTAGTGGCGGGACAGGGAACGGCTACACCTTC	CASSYSSGGTGNGYTF
NA	TRBV12-3/TRBV12-4	TRBJ1-2	NA	TGTGCCAGCAGTGAGAACTATGGCTACACCTTC	CASSENYGYTF
NA	TRBV5-4	TRBJ1-4	NA	TGTGCCAGCAGCTATCCGGAGGCTGAAAAACTGTTTTTT	CASSYPEAEKLFF
TRBD1	TRBV10-3	TRBJ1-5	NA	TGTGCCATCAGCGGGGACAGGGTATCCAATCAGCCCCAGCATTTT	CAISGDRVSNQPQHF
NA	TRBV28	TRBJ1-3	NA	TGTGCCAGCAGTTCTCCCTCCGTCTCTGGAAACACCATATATTTT	CASSSPSVSGNTIYF
NA	TRBV7-2	TRBJ1-2	NA	TGTGCCAGCTGGATGGGGGGAGGCAGTTATGGCTACACCTTC	CASWMGGGSYGYTF
TRBD1	TRBV2	TRBJ1-5	NA	TGTGCCAGCAGTCCATTGGACAGGGGGCGCGGTCAGCCCCAGCATTTT	CASSPLDRGRGQPQHF
NA	TRBV2	TRBJ1-2	NA	TGTGCCAGCAGTGAAGGGGAGGGTAGGGACTATGGCTACACCTTC	CASSEGEGRDYGYTF
NA	TRBV9	TRBJ1-1	NA	TGTGCCAGTGGGCGGAACACTGAAGCTTTCTTT	CASGRNTEAFF
NA	TRBV7-9	TRBJ1-5	few	TGTGCCAGCAGGGAACGAGGGCCCAATCAGCCCCAGCATTTT	CASRERGPNQPQHF
NA	TRBV2	TRBJ1-1	NA	TGTGCCAGCAGTGAAGCGGGGGCAGGCCCTGAAGCTTTCTTT	CASSEAGAGPEAFF
NA	TRBV5-1	TRBJ1-6	few	TGCGCCAGCAGGAGACTCAGCCCCAGCTCCTATAATTCACCCCTCCACTTT	CASRRLSPSSYNSPLHF
TRBD1	TRBV7-3	TRBJ2-5	NA	TGTGCCAGCAGGGCTGCGGACAGGGTAGGAGAGACCCAGTACTTC	CASRAADRVGETQYF
NA	TRBV19	TRBJ1-4	NA	TGTGCCAGTAGTATAGGGGGGCACGCAACTAATGAAAAACTGTTTTTT	CASSIGGHATNEKLFF
NA	TRBV4-1	TRBJ1-1	NA	TGCGCCAGCAGCCAAGAAGTAACAACGAACACTGAAGCTTTCTTT	CASSQEVTTNTEAFF
NA	TRBV15	TRBJ1-5	NA	TGTGCCACCAGCGGCAGGGGTTACAATCAGCCCCAGCATTTT	CATSGRGYNQPQHF